This TCR beta chain emerged from a study of CD4 and CD8 cells across lung adenocarcinoma regions. TCRdb itself ran the PCR reads through MiXCR, one entry per CDR3 protein. The sample yields tens of thousands of distinct CDR3 sequences, approximately 49% seen once. This clonotype was counted once. Donors had localized lung adenocarcinoma, a non-small cell lung cancer. The sequenced sample consisted of CD8+ T cells from the center of a lung tumor. The TCR sequence derives from a female donor with lung adenocarcinoma. The CD4 and CD8 labels of this study may be unreliable.

CDR3 nucleotide sequence: TGTGCCAGCACCGGGCGGGCGACAGGGGCCAACGTCCTGACTTTC. Translated, it gives CASTGRATGANVLTF. V usage is TRBV6-1 and J usage is TRBJ2-6, with D possibly TRBD2 on 5 matching bases. Trimming removed 7 bases at V and 4 bases at J, with 14 bases between. The CDR3 spans 15 residues. CDR1 and CDR2 (germline): MNHNS, SASEGT.